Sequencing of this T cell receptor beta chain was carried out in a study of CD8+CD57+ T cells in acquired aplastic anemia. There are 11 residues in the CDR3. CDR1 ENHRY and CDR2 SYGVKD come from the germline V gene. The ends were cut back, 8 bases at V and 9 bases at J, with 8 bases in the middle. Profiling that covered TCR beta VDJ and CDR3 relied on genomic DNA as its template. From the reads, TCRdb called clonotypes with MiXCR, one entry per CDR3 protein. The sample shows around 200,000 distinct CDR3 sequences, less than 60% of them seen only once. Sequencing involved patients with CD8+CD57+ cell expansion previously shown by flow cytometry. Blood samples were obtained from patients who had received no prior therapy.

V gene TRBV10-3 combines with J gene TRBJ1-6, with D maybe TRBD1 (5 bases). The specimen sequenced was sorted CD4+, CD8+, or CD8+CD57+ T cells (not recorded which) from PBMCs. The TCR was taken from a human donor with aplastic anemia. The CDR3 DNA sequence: TGTGCCATCGGGGCCGGTTCACCCCTCCACTTT. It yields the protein CAIGAGSPLHF.